In its sample, the clone carrying this T cell receptor beta chain was seen once. Germline V gives CDR1 LGHDT, CDR2 YNNKEL (reference sequence). Losses at the gene ends were 4 bases for V and 2 bases for J; bases not matched to a gene: 10. The CDR3 sequence is 18 residues long. The authors reverse transcribed about 0.5 to 1 ug RNA with random hexamers. By means of immunoSEQ multiplex PCR, TCR beta CDR3 spanning 54 Vbeta and 13 Jbeta underwent amplification. TCRdb analysed the immunoSEQ multiplex PCR reads with MiXCR anew, one entry per CDR3 protein. The sample records 100,000 to 150,000 distinct CDR3 sequences, about 94% being singletons. This entry is derived from a study of CD8 T cells in Susac syndrome.

V gene TRBV3-1 combines with J gene TRBJ2-6; 8 nucleotides line up with TRBD2. The source of this sequence is a human donor with Susac syndrome. The sample comprised CD8+ T cells from PBMCs. The CDR3 spells CASSPSPGLGAGANVLTF. CDR3 bases: TGTGCCAGCAGCCCCAGCCCGGGACTAGGAGCTGGGGCCAACGTCCTGACTTTC.